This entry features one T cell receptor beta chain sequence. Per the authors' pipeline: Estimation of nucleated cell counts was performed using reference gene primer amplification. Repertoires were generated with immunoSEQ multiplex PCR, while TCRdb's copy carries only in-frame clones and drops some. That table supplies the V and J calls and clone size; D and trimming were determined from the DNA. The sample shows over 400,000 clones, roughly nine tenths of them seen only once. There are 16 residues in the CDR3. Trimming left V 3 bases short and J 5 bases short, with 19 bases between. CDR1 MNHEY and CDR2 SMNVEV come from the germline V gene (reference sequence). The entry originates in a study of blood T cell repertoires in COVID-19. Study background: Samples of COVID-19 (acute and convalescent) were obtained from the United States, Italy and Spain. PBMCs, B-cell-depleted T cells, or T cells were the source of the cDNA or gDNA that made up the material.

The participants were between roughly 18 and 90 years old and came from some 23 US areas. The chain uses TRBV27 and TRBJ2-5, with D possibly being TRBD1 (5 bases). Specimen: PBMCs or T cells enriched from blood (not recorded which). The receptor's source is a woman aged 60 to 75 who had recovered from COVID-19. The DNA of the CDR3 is TGTGCCAGCAGTTTGAGGCCCAGGGATGTTATGGAGACCCAGTACTTC. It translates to CASSLRPRDVMETQYF.